These 27 T cell receptor beta chains were all obtained from the same sample, sequenced in a study of cytomegalovirus exposure and HLA in healthy donors. The primer mix had 60 Vbeta and 13 Jbeta primers. Using immunoSEQ multiplex PCR, the repertoire was profiled, and TCRdb retains in-frame clones only, with some absent. Of more than 110,000 clones in the sample, roughly 80% were seen once. The sequencing sample was made of PBMCs. Receptors were obtained from a man aged 40-49 years in good health and CMV-seropositive.

This clone appeared once. The J gene is TRBJ2-7, the V gene TRBV7-3, with 7 bases fitting TRBD1. The CDR3 sequence is 15 residues long. V lost 2 bases and J lost 0; bases outside the gene matches: 4. In germline, CDR1 is SGHTA, CDR2 FQGTGA. Written as DNA, the CDR3 is TGTGCCAGCAGCTTAGGACAGGTTAACTCCTACGAGCAGTACTTC. Protein: CASSLGQVNSYEQYF.

This chain links TRBV5-1 with TRBJ2-5, with 10 bases that match TRBD1. Germline values: CDR1 SGHRS, CDR2 YFSETQ. The J segment lost 5 bases and the V segment lost 4 bases, leaving 11 bases of the junction unmatched. The CDR3 covers 16 residues. CDR3 residues: CASSPGQGDVWETQYF. DNA for the CDR3: TGCGCCAGCAGCCCCGGACAGGGGGACGTTTGGGAGACCCAGTACTTC.

The V gene is TRBV5-4, the J gene TRBJ2-5; no definite D call. This CDR3 spans 13 amino acids. V gave up 0 bases and J gave up 3 bases, with 6 bases separating them. Germline-derived CDR1 and CDR2 are SGHNT and YYREEE (reference sequence). CDR3 DNA sequence: TGTGCCAGCAGCTTGGAACTCAAAGAGACCCAGTACTTC. Translating gives CASSLELKETQYF.

The CDR3 DNA sequence: TGTGCCAGCAGCTTATTTTTGGCGGGGGACCGCACAGATACGCAGTATTTT. Its translation: CASSLFLAGDRTDTQYF. The chain is built from TRBV11-3 and TRBJ2-3, with 7 bases identical to TRBD2. Per the germline V gene, CDR1 is SGHNT and CDR2 is YENEEA. After removal of 2 bases from V and 1 base from J, the junction contained 9 bases not matched to a gene. CDR3 size: 17 residues.

Turning to this clone: A junction boundary mismatches the germline segment, possibly from a read error. The gene calls are TRBV18 and TRBJ2-3, with 7 bases identical to TRBD1. Germline V gene sequence: CDR1 KGHSH, CDR2 LQKENI. The CDR3 loop spans 11 amino acids. The CDR3 coding sequence is TGTGCCAGCTCACCGGAGAGGGGGCTGTTCTTC. Encoded protein: CASSPERGLFF.

The chain recombines TRBV5-1 with TRBJ2-3; tentatively, D is TRBD1 (6 bases). Germline V gene lookup returns CDR1 SGHRS and CDR2 YFSETQ. The CDR3 runs 14 residues. The V end lost 7 bases, the J end lost 0 bases, and 12 bases lay between the germline ends. CDR3 residues: CASEPGDSTDTQYF. DNA of the CDR3: TGCGCCAGCGAACCAGGGGACAGCACAGATACGCAGTATTTT.

The V and J genes are TRBV7-8 and TRBJ2-2, with D maybe TRBD2 (5 bases). Trimming stripped 3 bases from V and 1 base from J, with 6 bases between. The CDR3 runs 14 residues. CDR1 is SGHVS, CDR2 FQNEAQ, per germline. CDR3: CASSFGGNTGELFF. The CDR3 DNA reads TGTGCCAGCAGCTTTGGAGGGAACACCGGGGAGCTGTTTTTT. The full variable domain, its missing parts supplied by reference TRBV7-8 and TRBJ2-2, is GAGVSQSPRYKVAKRGQDVALRCDPISGHVSLFWYQQALGQGPEFLTYFQNEAQLDKSGLPSDRFFAERPEGSVSTLKIQRTQQEDSAVYLCASSFGGNTGELFFGEGSRLTVL.

The chain is built from TRBV7-9 and TRBJ2-7, with D uncertain. Germline values: CDR1 SEHNR, CDR2 FQNEAQ (reference sequence). The CDR3 runs to 16 residues. Trimming left V 5 bases short and J 1 base short, with 18 bases between. The CDR3 loop reads CASSDAGGEPSYEQYF. In DNA, the CDR3 is TGTGCCAGCAGCGATGCTGGCGGAGAACCTTCCTACGAGCAGTACTTC.

This clone was seen a single time. The V and J genes are TRBV11-3 and TRBJ2-7, with 8 bases fitting TRBD1. J was trimmed by 1 base and V by 8 bases; bases with no gene match: 10. CDR3 size: 15 residues. Germline-derived CDR1 and CDR2 are SGHNT and YENEEA. CDR3 protein: CASAQRTGRSYEQYF. CDR3 bases: TGTGCCAGCGCCCAAAGGACAGGGAGGTCCTACGAGCAGTACTTC.

The CDR3 is CASSLDRVSSGNTIYF. The CDR3 region has the DNA TGCGCCAGCAGCCTGGACAGGGTGAGCTCTGGAAACACCATATATTTT. The V and J genes are TRBV4-3 and TRBJ1-3, with TRBD1 matching over 8 bases. In germline, CDR1 is LGHNA, CDR2 YSLEER. The junction had 5 bases not matched to a gene; V was cut back by 4 bases and J by 0 bases. The CDR3 is 16 amino acids.

Here the CDR3 reads CASSLGPGTGDYEQYF. The CDR3 nucleotides read TGTGCCAGCAGCTTAGGCCCCGGGACAGGTGACTACGAGCAGTACTTC. The V and J genes are TRBV11-2 and TRBJ2-7, with 8 bases that match TRBD1. CDR3 length: 16 amino acids. The V segment lost 1 base and the J segment 3 bases; nucleotides outside the gene matches: 8. Germline V gene data show CDR1 as SGHAT and CDR2 as FQNNGV.

This rearrangement joins TRBV2 to TRBJ2-1; 12 bases are a match to TRBD2. V gave up 5 bases and J gave up 4 bases; unmatched junction bases: 3. This CDR3 has 15 residues. Per germline, CDR1 SNHLY and CDR2 FYNNEI. The CDR3 DNA follows: TGTGCCAGCAGTCCTGGACTAGCGGGATACAATGAGCAGTTCTTC. Translation: CASSPGLAGYNEQFF.

Concerning this clone: The same CDR3 arises from other DNA sequences in this sample as well. The gene calls are TRBV9 and TRBJ2-7; 7 bases map to TRBD1. There are 13 residues in the CDR3. Germline loops: CDR1 SGDLS, CDR2 YYNGEE. V lost 0 bases to trimming and J lost 3 bases; unmatched junction nucleotides: 0. CDR3: CASSVDRGYEQYF. Written as DNA, the CDR3 is TGTGCCAGCAGCGTAGACAGGGGCTACGAGCAGTACTTC.

V and J are TRBV5-4 and TRBJ1-6, with 7 nucleotides matching TRBD1. The germline V gene has CDR1 SGHNT and CDR2 YYREEE (reference sequence). Unmatched junction bases numbered 10, after V lost 3 bases and J lost 4 bases. This CDR3 is 17 amino acids long. The CDR3 loop is CASSYSGTAFYNSPLHF. Here the CDR3 DNA reads TGTGCCAGCAGCTACTCCGGGACAGCCTTTTATAATTCACCCCTCCACTTT.

J is TRBJ2-3 and V is TRBV10-3, with D possibly matching TRBD1 (6 bases). Trimming took off 7 bases at V and 2 bases at J, with 16 bases between the two ends. This CDR3 is built from 15 residues. Germline V gene lookup returns CDR1 ENHRY and CDR2 SYGVKD. CDR3 sequence (DNA): TGTGCCATCATAAAGGGACAAGCACCCACAGATACGCAGTATTTT. Translated, it gives CAIIKGQAPTDTQYF.

The chain combines TRBV7-3 with TRBJ2-2; 12 bases match TRBD2. There are 15 residues in the CDR3. The germline CDR1 and CDR2 sequences are SGHTA and FQGTGA. V was pared by 4 bases and J by 7 bases, with 4 bases of the junction left unmatched. The CDR3 loop is CASSSTSGSIGELFF. Here the CDR3 DNA reads TGTGCCAGCAGCTCGACTAGCGGGAGTATCGGGGAGCTGTTTTTT.

The genes are TRBV11-1 and TRBJ2-7; D is uncertain. Germline lookup yields CDR1 SGHAT and CDR2 FQDESV (reference sequence). The V end was cut by 4 bases, the J end by 3 bases, with 7 bases between. The CDR3 consists of 12 residues. CDR3 DNA sequence: TGTGCCAGCAGCTCAGCACTCTACGAGCAGTACTTC. This encodes CASSSALYEQYF. The full variable domain, completed using reference TRBV11-1 and TRBJ2-7, is EAEVAQSPRYKITEKSQAVAFWCDPISGHATLYWYRQILGQGPELLVQFQDESVVDDSQLPKDRFSAERLKGVDSTLKIQPAELGDSAMYLCASSSALYEQYFGPGTRLTVT.

The rearrangement links TRBV5-1 to TRBJ2-3; D gene ambiguous. V gave up 3 bases and J gave up 2 bases, with 10 bases separating them. Germline V gene data show CDR1 as SGHRS and CDR2 as YFSETQ. CDR3 length: 14 residues. CDR3: CASSYNVVTDTQYF. Here the CDR3 DNA reads TGCGCCAGCAGCTATAATGTCGTCACAGATACGCAGTATTTT.

This chain links TRBV5-6 with TRBJ1-4, with 7 positions matching TRBD1. CDR3 length: 16 residues. Germline V gene sequence: CDR1 SGHDT, CDR2 YYEEEE. Unmatched junction bases numbered 8, after V lost 5 bases and J lost 1 base. The CDR3 region has the DNA TGTGCCAGCAGTCCGCCAGGGGGTTTAACTAATGAAAAACTGTTTTTT. Amino acids: CASSPPGGLTNEKLFF.

This chain joins TRBV5-6 and TRBJ2-1; 8 bases agree with TRBD1. Germline-derived CDR1 and CDR2 are SGHDT and YYEEEE. The CDR3 totals 15 residues. V lost 0 bases and J lost 5; bases outside the gene matches: 4. The DNA for the CDR3 is TGTGCCAGCAGCTTGGGTGAGACAGGGGACAATGAGCAGTTCTTC. Amino acids: CASSLGETGDNEQFF.

This clone was counted a few times. This chain connects TRBV28 to TRBJ1-5; 10 nucleotides match TRBD1. Germline-derived CDR1 and CDR2 are MDHEN and SYDVKM. V lost 5 bases, J lost 5 bases, and 3 bases stayed unmatched. The CDR3 length is 14 residues. Here the CDR3 DNA reads TGTGCCAGCAGTCCCGGACAGGGGGATCAGCCCCAGCATTTT. As protein: CASSPGQGDQPQHF.

This clone has only one observation. The genes are TRBV19 and TRBJ2-5; 9 positions agree with TRBD1. The CDR3 covers 13 residues. The junction had 2 bases not matched to a gene; V was cut back by 6 bases and J by 3 bases. Germline values: CDR1 LNHDA, CDR2 SQIVND (reference sequence). CDR3 DNA sequence: TGTGCCAGTAGCAGGGACAGGGAAGAGACCCAGTACTTC. Its translation is CASSRDREETQYF.

This chain connects TRBV9 to TRBJ1-2; D not certain. Between the trimmed V and J ends, which lost 3 bases and 4 bases, there was a span of 4 bases. This CDR3 comprises 11 residues. CDR1 is SGDLS, CDR2 YYNGEE, per germline. CDR3 in amino acids: CASSDRYGYTF. CDR3 nucleotide sequence: TGTGCCAGCAGCGATCGCTATGGCTACACCTTC.

This sequence joins TRBV18 and TRBJ2-6; 9 bases agree with TRBD1. The CDR3 runs 17 residues. V dropped 6 bases and J dropped 4; count of bases not matched to a gene: 10. Germline CDR1 is KGHSH and CDR2 is LQKENI. The CDR3: CASSRTGGAAGANVLTF. CDR3 in DNA: TGTGCCAGCTCCCGCACAGGGGGCGCGGCGGGGGCCAACGTCCTGACTTTC.

The chain joins TRBV7-2 to TRBJ2-1; 7 bases are a match to TRBD1. This CDR3 contains 15 residues. CDR1 SGHTA and CDR2 FQGNSA come from the germline V gene. Trimming cost V 5 bases and J 0 bases; bases outside gene matches: 4. As DNA, the CDR3 is TGTGCCAGCAGCCTAACAGGGGACTCCTACAATGAGCAGTTCTTC. Its protein product is CASSLTGDSYNEQFF. The full variable domain, with the rest looked up from reference TRBV7-2 and TRBJ2-1, is GAGVSQSPSNKVTEKGKDVELRCDPISGHTALYWYRQSLGQGLEFLIYFQGNSAPDKSGLPSDRFSAERTGGSVSTLTIQRTQQEDSAVYLCASSLTGDSYNEQFFGPGTRLTVL.

The rearrangement uses TRBV5-1 and TRBJ2-7, with TRBD1 matching over 9 bases. CDR3 length equals 15 residues. The germline V gene encodes CDR1 SGHRS and CDR2 YFSETQ. With 0 bases clipped from V and 4 bases from J, the junction kept 5 bases outside the gene matches. DNA for the CDR3: TGCGCCAGCAGCTTGGTACAGGGGGCAGGGTACGAGCAGTACTTC. It codes for CASSLVQGAGYEQYF.

Concerning this clone itself: The junction and the germline gene differ at one end; a read error may be behind it. This sequence joins TRBV7-9 and TRBJ2-7; D unresolved. This CDR3 has 11 residues. The V gene's germline CDR1 is SEHNR and CDR2 FQNEAQ (reference sequence). CDR3 nucleotide sequence: TGTTCCAGCAGCTTTAGATCCGAGCAGTACTTC. Translation: CSSSFRSEQYF.